Following are 22 T cell receptor beta chains from one sample sequenced in a study of OX40 agonist ivuxolimab in advanced cancers. The table came from immunoSEQ multiplex PCR; TCRdb's copy has only in-frame clones and leaves some out. There are over 20,000 clones in the sample; around 80% occur only once, and roughly 14% lies in the top ten. Sequenced here: CD4+ or CD8+ T cells sorted from blood, sampled in a trial of the OX40 agonist ivuxolimab. All receptors come from an adult with an advanced solid tumor such as melanoma, head and neck, liver or kidney cancer.

This sequence joins TRBV27 and TRBJ1-6; D not certain. CDR1 and CDR2 from the germline V gene are MNHEY and SMNVEV (reference sequence). V gave up 6 bases and J gave up 9 bases, with 9 bases separating them. The CDR3 spans 12 residues. CDR3 sequence (DNA): TGTGCCAGCAGGGAGGGTGGTTCACCCCTCCACTTT. Encoded protein: CASREGGSPLHF.

The gene calls are TRBV7-6 and TRBJ2-1; 7 bases agree with TRBD2. The germline V gene encodes CDR1 SGHVS and CDR2 FNYEAQ. The CDR3 length is 16 residues. V shed 0 bases and J 4 bases; nucleotides not matched to a gene: 6. Written as DNA, the CDR3 is TGTGCCAGCAGCTTAGCTCCATCAGCGGGGTACAATGAGCAGTTCTTC. Translation: CASSLAPSAGYNEQFF.

This clone is a singleton in its sample. This rearrangement joins TRBV4-2 to TRBJ1-2; D perhaps matches TRBD1 (5 bases). The CDR3 loop spans 15 amino acids. Germline loops: CDR1 LGHNA, CDR2 YNFKEQ. V gave up 0 bases and J gave up 4 bases, with 12 bases separating them. This CDR3 is CASSQEVGGTYGYTF. CDR3 DNA: TGTGCCAGCAGCCAAGAGGTGGGGGGAACCTATGGCTACACCTTC.

V usage is TRBV7-6 and J usage is TRBJ2-5; 10 nucleotides line up with TRBD1. CDR1 and CDR2 (germline): SGHVS, FNYEAQ. The V and J ends lost 0 bases and 5 bases, in that order; junction bases with no gene match: 9. The CDR3 consists of 17 residues. The CDR3 loop reads CASSLAGTGVFTETQYF. CDR3 DNA sequence: TGTGCCAGCAGCTTAGCGGGGACAGGGGTTTTTACGGAGACCCAGTACTTC.

The gene calls are TRBV6-6 and TRBJ2-2, with D possibly being TRBD1 or TRBD2 (6 bases each). The V gene lost 5 bases and the J gene lost 5 bases, with 18 bases spanning the gap. The length of the CDR3 is 16 residues. Germline V lookup: CDR1 MNHNY, CDR2 SVGAGI (reference sequence). The DNA of the CDR3 is TGTGCCAGCAGTCTCGCCGTTGGGGGGCGTACCGGGGAGCTGTTTTTT. Encoded protein: CASSLAVGGRTGELFF.

The chain joins TRBV7-9 to TRBJ2-7, with 11 bases aligning to TRBD2. In germline, CDR1 is SEHNR, CDR2 FQNEAQ (reference sequence). V lost 5 bases and J lost 3; bases outside the gene matches: 6. The CDR3 spans 15 residues. The CDR3 spells CASSHLAGGDYEQYF. Written as DNA, the CDR3 is TGTGCCAGCAGCCATCTAGCGGGGGGAGACTACGAGCAGTACTTC. Filled out from reference TRBV7-9 and TRBJ2-7, the complete variable domain reads DTGVSQNPRHKITKRGQNVTFRCDPISEHNRLYWYRQTLGQGPEFLTYFQNEAQLEKSRLLSDRFSAERPKGSFSTLEIQRTEQGDSAMYLCASSHLAGGDYEQYFGPGTRLTVT.

This clone showed up just once. The genes are TRBV27 and TRBJ2-7; 7 bases agree with TRBD2. Trimming at V came to 1 base and at J to 1 base, leaving 7 bases not matched to a gene. CDR1 and CDR2 (germline): MNHEY, SMNVEV (reference sequence). This CDR3 is built from 16 residues. The CDR3 DNA sequence: TGTGCCAGCAGTTTATTAGGTGGGGGGGGGTCCTACGAGCAGTACTTC. It yields the protein CASSLLGGGGSYEQYF.

The gene calls are TRBV9 and TRBJ2-1; D uncertain. Germline CDR1 and CDR2: SGDLS and YYNGEE. Trimming left V 3 bases short and J 5 bases short, with 6 bases between. The CDR3 runs to 12 residues. CDR3 sequence: CASSEMNNEQFF. In DNA, the CDR3 is TGTGCCAGCAGCGAGATGAACAATGAGCAGTTCTTC.

The chain has TRBV6-1 and TRBJ1-5, with D unresolved. Trimming took 5 bases from V and 7 from J, leaving 15 bases between them. The CDR3 consists of 14 residues. In germline, CDR1 is MNHNS, CDR2 SASEGT. CDR3 sequence (DNA): TGTGCCAGCAGTTCAGGTAGTGGCTTCCAGCCCCAGCATTTT. Residues: CASSSGSGFQPQHF.

The chain combines TRBV4-3 with TRBJ2-4, with 13 bases aligning to TRBD2. The V gene's germline CDR1 is LGHNA and CDR2 YSLEER. V gave up 1 base and J gave up 0 bases; unmatched junction bases: 6. CDR3 length: 19 amino acids. The CDR3 region is CASSQGTSGGPLAKNIQYF. The DNA of the CDR3 is TGCGCCAGCAGCCAAGGGACTAGCGGGGGCCCTCTAGCCAAAAACATTCAGTACTTC.

The chain uses TRBV4-2 and TRBJ2-3; D gene ambiguous. This CDR3 spans 18 amino acids. Germline lookup yields CDR1 LGHNA and CDR2 YNFKEQ. The V gene lost 0 bases and the J gene lost 2 bases, with 18 bases spanning the gap. This CDR3 reads CASSQEYGWTGNTDTQYF. The DNA for the CDR3 is TGTGCCAGCAGCCAAGAGTACGGCTGGACGGGCAACACAGATACGCAGTATTTT.

This chain connects TRBV7-9 to TRBJ1-4; 8 bases line up with TRBD1. CDR1 is SEHNR and CDR2 is FQNEAQ in the germline V gene (reference sequence). This CDR3 contains 16 residues. With 5 bases clipped from V and 3 bases from J, the junction kept 8 bases outside the gene matches. This CDR3 reads CASSPIDRGPNEKLFF. CDR3 DNA: TGTGCCAGCAGCCCAATAGACAGGGGACCTAATGAAAAACTGTTTTTT.

The J gene is TRBJ2-6, the V gene TRBV4-3; 8 bases fit TRBD1. The CDR3 length is 18 residues. The germline V gene encodes CDR1 LGHNA and CDR2 YSLEER. V lost 4 bases, J lost 4 bases, and 12 bases stayed unmatched. The chain's CDR3 is CASSLEWQGATGANVLTF. The CDR3 bases are TGCGCCAGCAGCCTTGAGTGGCAGGGGGCTACAGGGGCCAACGTCCTGACTTTC.

The rearrangement links TRBV10-3 to TRBJ2-1; 10 nucleotides line up with TRBD1. The V segment lost 6 bases and the J segment 5 bases; nucleotides outside the gene matches: 4. Germline-derived CDR1 and CDR2 are ENHRY and SYGVKD. CDR3 length equals 14 residues. This CDR3 reads CAIRDRGSHNEQFF. The CDR3 DNA follows: TGTGCCATCAGGGACAGGGGGTCCCACAATGAGCAGTTCTTC.

The chain is built from TRBV13 and TRBJ2-5; perhaps TRBD2 as D (6 bases). The germline CDR1 and CDR2 sequences are PRHDT and FYEKMQ (reference sequence). The CDR3 is 16 residues long. The germline V and J ends were trimmed by 5 bases and 2 bases, with 18 bases remaining between them. In DNA, the CDR3 is TGTGCCAGCAGCCCAGGGCGGGGAGTGGGTCAAGAGACCCAGTACTTC. Its protein is CASSPGRGVGQETQYF.

The chain uses TRBV27 and TRBJ2-6; TRBD2 might be the D (5 bases). The V end lost 6 bases, the J end lost 0 bases, and 18 bases lay between the germline ends. The germline CDR1 and CDR2 sequences are MNHEY and SMNVEV (reference sequence). CDR3 length equals 18 residues. In DNA form, the CDR3 reads TGTGCCAGCAGATATGTCGGGGATACAAGCTCTGGGGCCAACGTCCTGACTTTC. Translation: CASRYVGDTSSGANVLTF.

This clone was seen only a few times. The V call is TRBV2, the J call TRBJ2-6; 7 bases line up with TRBD1. The CDR3 has 17 residues. CDR1 and CDR2 from the germline V gene are SNHLY and FYNNEI. V gave up 6 bases and J gave up 0 bases; unmatched junction bases: 8. Here the CDR3 reads CASSWRQGISGANVLTF. The DNA of the CDR3 is TGTGCCAGCAGCTGGAGACAGGGCATCTCTGGGGCCAACGTCCTGACTTTC.

The V call is TRBV4-1, the J call TRBJ2-7, with 10 bases that match TRBD2. The germline CDR1 and CDR2 sequences are MGHRA and YSYEKL. After removal of 5 bases from V and 4 bases from J, the junction contained 2 bases not matched to a gene. The CDR3 has 13 residues. CDR3: CASSLGLAYEQYF. The CDR3 nucleotides are TGCGCCAGCAGCTTGGGACTAGCGTACGAGCAGTACTTC.

By frequency in the sample, this clone is medium-sized. This chain connects TRBV27 to TRBJ1-3; D uncertain. The CDR3 runs 13 residues. Per the germline V gene, CDR1 is MNHEY and CDR2 is SMNVEV (reference sequence). Between the trimmed V and J ends, which lost 6 bases and 0 bases, there was a span of 6 bases. CDR3 DNA: TGTGCCAGCAGCAGGAGCTCTGGAAACACCATATATTTT. Translation: CASSRSSGNTIYF.

The table lists this clone with a few counts. The chain recombines TRBV11-2 with TRBJ2-3; tentatively, D is TRBD2 (7 bases). Germline assignment: CDR1 SGHAT and CDR2 FQNNGV. Trimming removed 5 bases at V and 3 bases at J, with 15 bases between. This CDR3 region has 15 residues. This chain's CDR3 is CASSLKGGRTDTQYF. As DNA, the CDR3 is TGTGCCAGCAGCCTTAAGGGGGGGAGGACAGATACGCAGTATTTT. Drawing the rest from reference TRBV11-2 and TRBJ2-3, the complete variable domain is EAGVAQSPRYKIIEKRQSVAFWCNPISGHATLYWYQQILGQGPKLLIQFQNNGVVDDSQLPKDRFSAERLKGVDSTLKIQPAKLEDSAVYLCASSLKGGRTDTQYFGPGTRLTVL.

This clone is a singleton in its sample. CDR3 DNA: TGTGCCAGCAGTCCAGTACAGGGGGGCGAGCAGTACTTC. This gives the protein CASSPVQGGEQYF. The chain carries TRBV27 and TRBJ2-7, with TRBD1 matching over 8 bases. The CDR3 extends over 13 amino acids. V trimming: 5 bases; J trimming: 6 bases; junction bases outside the gene matches: 6. The germline gives CDR1 MNHEY, CDR2 SMNVEV (reference sequence).

The J gene is TRBJ2-2, the V gene TRBV4-1; D ambiguous. Germline V lookup: CDR1 MGHRA, CDR2 YSYEKL. This CDR3 region has 14 residues. V was pared by 3 bases and J by 2 bases, with 7 bases between. CDR3 DNA sequence: TGCGCCAGCAGCCACTCAGGAAACACCGGGGAGCTGTTTTTT. This translates into CASSHSGNTGELFF.